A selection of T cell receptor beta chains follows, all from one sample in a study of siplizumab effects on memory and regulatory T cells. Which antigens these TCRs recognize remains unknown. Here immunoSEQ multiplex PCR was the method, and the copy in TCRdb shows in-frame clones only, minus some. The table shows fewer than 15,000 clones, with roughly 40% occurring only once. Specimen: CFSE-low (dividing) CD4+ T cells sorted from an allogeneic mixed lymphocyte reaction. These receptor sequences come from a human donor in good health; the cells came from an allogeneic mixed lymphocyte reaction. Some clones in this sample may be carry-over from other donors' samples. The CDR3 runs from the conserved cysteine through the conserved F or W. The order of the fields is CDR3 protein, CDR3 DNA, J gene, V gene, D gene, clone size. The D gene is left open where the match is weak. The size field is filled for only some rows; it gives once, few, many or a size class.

cdr3_aa: CARTILAQNTGELFF
cdr3_nt: TGTGCCAGAACAATCCTAGCGCAGAACACCGGGGAGCTGTTTTTT
j_call: TRBJ2-2
v_call: TRBV19
d_call: .
clone_size: .

cdr3_aa: CASSLTGDGANVLTF
cdr3_nt: TGTGCCAGCAGCCTGACGGGGGATGGGGCCAACGTCCTGACTTTC
j_call: TRBJ2-6
v_call: TRBV9
d_call: .
clone_size: .

cdr3_aa: CASSHGLVRDNSPLHF
cdr3_nt: TGCGCCAGCAGCCATGGACTAGTGAGGGATAATTCACCCCTCCACTTT
j_call: TRBJ1-6
v_call: TRBV5-1
d_call: .
clone_size: few

cdr3_aa: CASSYFVRGEQFF
cdr3_nt: TGTGCCAGCAGTTACTTTGTGAGGGGTGAGCAGTTCTTC
j_call: TRBJ2-1
v_call: TRBV6-6
d_call: .
clone_size: once

cdr3_aa: CASRPGSPIRETQYF
cdr3_nt: TGTGCCAGCAGACCGGGTAGCCCCATCAGGGAGACCCAGTACTTC
j_call: TRBJ2-5
v_call: TRBV6-5
d_call: .
clone_size: few

cdr3_aa: CASSEDSLSYGYTF
cdr3_nt: TGTGCCAGCAGTGAAGACAGTTTATCTTATGGCTACACCTTC
j_call: TRBJ1-2
v_call: TRBV2
d_call: .
clone_size: .

cdr3_aa: CASSQDFEGRLGETQYF
cdr3_nt: TGTGCCAGCAGCCAAGATTTTGAGGGGCGCTTGGGAGAGACCCAGTACTTC
j_call: TRBJ2-5
v_call: TRBV4-2
d_call: .
clone_size: once

cdr3_aa: CASSSRSF
cdr3_nt: TGTGCCAGCAGCTCCCGGTCCTTC
j_call: TRBJ1-2
v_call: TRBV7-9
d_call: .
clone_size: .

cdr3_aa: CAISPSGSSYNEQFF
cdr3_nt: TGTGCCATCAGCCCTAGCGGGAGCTCCTACAATGAGCAGTTCTTC
j_call: TRBJ2-1
v_call: TRBV10-3
d_call: TRBD2
clone_size: few

cdr3_aa: CASSLWTGLGANVLTF
cdr3_nt: TGTGCCAGCAGCTTATGGACAGGGCTTGGGGCCAACGTCCTGACTTTC
j_call: TRBJ2-6
v_call: TRBV7-9
d_call: TRBD1
clone_size: .

cdr3_aa: CASSSSSTRSGGNQPQHF
cdr3_nt: TGTGCCAGCAGTTCAAGCTCGACAAGATCAGGGGGCAATCAGCCCCAGCATTTT
j_call: TRBJ1-5
v_call: TRBV28
d_call: .
clone_size: .

cdr3_aa: CASSWTGNRERNTEAFF
cdr3_nt: TGTGCCAGCAGCTGGACGGGAAACAGGGAGAGGAACACTGAAGCTTTCTTT
j_call: TRBJ1-1
v_call: TRBV7-9
d_call: .
clone_size: .

cdr3_aa: CASSLVGSLLGKAFF
cdr3_nt: TGTGCCAGCAGCTTAGTCGGGAGCCTATTAGGTAAAGCTTTCTTT
j_call: TRBJ1-1
v_call: TRBV7-2
d_call: .
clone_size: .

cdr3_aa: CASSAGGGASSFNEQFF
cdr3_nt: TGTGCCAGCAGCGCCGGTGGGGGAGCGTCCAGCTTCAATGAGCAGTTCTTC
j_call: TRBJ2-1
v_call: TRBV5-4
d_call: .
clone_size: medium-sized

cdr3_aa: CASRRLMNSETQYF
cdr3_nt: TGTGCCAGCAGGCGCCTTATGAATTCGGAGACCCAGTACTTC
j_call: TRBJ2-5
v_call: TRBV2
d_call: .
clone_size: few

cdr3_aa: CASSLTRAAKNIQYF
cdr3_nt: TGTGCCAGCTCACTTACGCGGGCCGCCAAAAACATTCAGTACTTC
j_call: TRBJ2-4
v_call: TRBV18
d_call: .
clone_size: .

cdr3_aa: CASKPEWWPQHF
cdr3_nt: TGTGCCAGCAAACCAGAATGGTGGCCCCAGCATTTT
j_call: TRBJ1-5
v_call: TRBV6-6
d_call: .
clone_size: .

cdr3_aa: CASSLDSGSYNEQFF
cdr3_nt: TGTGCCAGCAGCTTGGACAGCGGGAGTTACAATGAGCAGTTCTTC
j_call: TRBJ2-1
v_call: TRBV5-4
d_call: TRBD2
clone_size: .

cdr3_aa: CASSKLKGQPQHF
cdr3_nt: TGTGCCAGCAGCAAATTAAAGGGTCAGCCCCAGCATTTT
j_call: TRBJ1-5
v_call: TRBV21-1
d_call: .
clone_size: few

cdr3_aa: CASSQDRPAATNEKLFF
cdr3_nt: TGCGCCAGCAGCCAAGATCGGCCAGCTGCAACTAATGAAAAACTGTTTTTT
j_call: TRBJ1-4
v_call: TRBV4-1
d_call: .
clone_size: medium-sized

cdr3_aa: CASSRTSGSTDTQYF
cdr3_nt: TGTGCCAGCAGCCGGACTAGCGGTAGCACAGATACGCAGTATTTT
j_call: TRBJ2-3
v_call: TRBV5-5
d_call: TRBD2
clone_size: few

cdr3_aa: CASSTRGTGSNEQFF
cdr3_nt: TGTGCCAGCAGCACCCGAGGAACAGGGTCCAATGAGCAGTTCTTC
j_call: TRBJ2-1
v_call: TRBV9
d_call: .
clone_size: .

cdr3_aa: CASSLVGTYEQYF
cdr3_nt: TGTGCCAGCAGCTTAGTGGGTACCTACGAGCAGTACTTC
j_call: TRBJ2-7
v_call: TRBV7-9
d_call: .
clone_size: few

cdr3_aa: CASRVDALQFF
cdr3_nt: TGTGCCAGCAGGGTTGATGCCCTGCAGTTCTTC
j_call: TRBJ2-1
v_call: TRBV2
d_call: .
clone_size: few

cdr3_aa: CASSLRGLRGYTF
cdr3_nt: TGTGCCAGCAGCTTGAGGGGCTTACGCGGCTACACCTTC
j_call: TRBJ1-2
v_call: TRBV7-2
d_call: .
clone_size: .

cdr3_aa: CASSPLGGSGEQFF
cdr3_nt: TGTGCCAGCTCACCACTGGGCGGGAGTGGTGAGCAGTTCTTC
j_call: TRBJ2-1
v_call: TRBV18
d_call: TRBD2
clone_size: few

cdr3_aa: CSASPGYGYTF
cdr3_nt: TGCAGTGCTAGCCCTGGCTATGGCTACACCTTC
j_call: TRBJ1-2
v_call: TRBV20-1
d_call: .
clone_size: .

cdr3_aa: CASSTTGTTGELFF
cdr3_nt: TGTGCCAGCAGCACAACCGGGACCACCGGGGAGCTGTTTTTT
j_call: TRBJ2-2
v_call: TRBV7-3
d_call: .
clone_size: few

cdr3_aa: CASSLYSSNYGYTF
cdr3_nt: TGTGCCAGCAGCTTATACAGTTCTAACTATGGCTACACCTTC
j_call: TRBJ1-2
v_call: TRBV7-8
d_call: .
clone_size: few

cdr3_aa: CASYTAGTQYF
cdr3_nt: TGTGCCAGTTACACCGCCGGTACGCAGTATTTT
j_call: TRBJ2-3
v_call: TRBV27
d_call: .
clone_size: .

cdr3_aa: CASKYTGTEETQYF
cdr3_nt: TGTGCCAGTAAGTACACCGGGACAGAAGAGACCCAGTACTTC
j_call: TRBJ2-5
v_call: TRBV19
d_call: TRBD1
clone_size: once

cdr3_aa: CASSSYSGSSYEQYF
cdr3_nt: TGTGCCAGCAGTTCCTATTCTGGGAGCTCCTACGAGCAGTACTTC
j_call: TRBJ2-7
v_call: TRBV6-1
d_call: .
clone_size: .

cdr3_aa: CASSRAPTQYNEQFF
cdr3_nt: TGTGCCAGCAGTCGGGCCCCTACACAATACAATGAGCAGTTCTTC
j_call: TRBJ2-1
v_call: TRBV6-1
d_call: .
clone_size: few

cdr3_aa: CASSLGPSYNEQFF
cdr3_nt: TGTGCCAGCAGTTTAGGACCCTCATACAATGAGCAGTTCTTC
j_call: TRBJ2-1
v_call: TRBV6-6
d_call: .
clone_size: few

cdr3_aa: CASSLSGVRGDTQYF
cdr3_nt: TGTGCCAGCAGCTTAAGTGGGGTCCGGGGAGATACGCAGTATTTT
j_call: TRBJ2-3
v_call: TRBV7-3
d_call: .
clone_size: .

cdr3_aa: CASSPGTSASYNEQFF
cdr3_nt: TGTGCTAGCAGTCCCGGGACTAGCGCTTCGTACAATGAGCAGTTCTTC
j_call: TRBJ2-1
v_call: TRBV7-7
d_call: TRBD2
clone_size: few

cdr3_aa: CASSLDYSNQPQHF
cdr3_nt: TGTGCCAGCAGCTTAGACTATAGCAATCAGCCCCAGCATTTT
j_call: TRBJ1-5
v_call: TRBV7-2
d_call: .
clone_size: .

cdr3_aa: CASRLAGKGEQFF
cdr3_nt: TGTGCCAGTAGACTAGCGGGAAAGGGTGAGCAGTTCTTC
j_call: TRBJ2-1
v_call: TRBV19
d_call: TRBD2
clone_size: .

cdr3_aa: CAWSVWAQSYGYTF
cdr3_nt: TGTGCCTGGAGTGTCTGGGCCCAGAGCTATGGCTACACCTTC
j_call: TRBJ1-2
v_call: TRBV30
d_call: .
clone_size: .

cdr3_aa: CASSPLGGEAFF
cdr3_nt: TGTGCCAGCAGTCCCCTCGGAGGAGAAGCTTTCTTT
j_call: TRBJ1-1
v_call: TRBV6-1
d_call: .
clone_size: .

cdr3_aa: CASSPFLAGQSYEQYF
cdr3_nt: TGCGCCAGCAGCCCGTTTTTGGCGGGACAAAGCTACGAGCAGTACTTC
j_call: TRBJ2-7
v_call: TRBV5-1
d_call: .
clone_size: .

cdr3_aa: CASSLQGEEGYTF
cdr3_nt: TGTGCCAGCAGTTTGCAGGGGGAAGAGGGCTACACCTTC
j_call: TRBJ1-2
v_call: TRBV28
d_call: TRBD1
clone_size: medium-sized

cdr3_aa: CASRLSGSRNEQFF
cdr3_nt: TGTGCCAGCAGGCTTAGCGGGAGCCGGAATGAGCAGTTCTTC
j_call: TRBJ2-1
v_call: TRBV7-3
d_call: TRBD2
clone_size: few

cdr3_aa: CASSQANLTSAEQFF
cdr3_nt: TGTGCCAGCAGCCAAGCGAATTTAACTTCGGCTGAGCAGTTCTTC
j_call: TRBJ2-1
v_call: TRBV14
d_call: .
clone_size: medium-sized

cdr3_aa: CASSPDLNEQYF
cdr3_nt: TGTGCCAGCAGCCCCGATCTCAACGAGCAGTACTTC
j_call: TRBJ2-7
v_call: TRBV6-5
d_call: .
clone_size: .

cdr3_aa: CASREGGSNYGYTF
cdr3_nt: TGTGCCAGCAGGGAGGGGGGATCTAACTATGGCTACACCTTC
j_call: TRBJ1-2
v_call: TRBV6-5
d_call: .
clone_size: .

cdr3_aa: CASSWWDRSRYEQYF
cdr3_nt: TGTGCCAGCAGCTGGTGGGACAGGTCCAGGTACGAGCAGTACTTC
j_call: TRBJ2-7
v_call: TRBV5-4
d_call: TRBD1
clone_size: .

cdr3_aa: CASSLRQGRDSPLHF
cdr3_nt: TGTGCCAGCAGCTTGAGACAGGGACGGGATTCACCCCTCCACTTT
j_call: TRBJ1-6
v_call: TRBV5-6
d_call: TRBD1
clone_size: .

cdr3_aa: CASLRSGTYEQYF
cdr3_nt: TGTGCCAGTCTACGTTCAGGGACCTACGAGCAGTACTTC
j_call: TRBJ2-7
v_call: TRBV19
d_call: .
clone_size: .

cdr3_aa: CASSPRRPPPGNIQYF
cdr3_nt: TGTGCCAGCAGCCCTCGGCGCCCCCCCCCAGGGAACATTCAGTACTTC
j_call: TRBJ2-4
v_call: TRBV11-2
d_call: .
clone_size: medium-sized

cdr3_aa: CASSLVGEGQPQHF
cdr3_nt: TGCGCCAGCAGCTTGGTGGGGGAAGGTCAGCCCCAGCATTTT
j_call: TRBJ1-5
v_call: TRBV5-1
d_call: .
clone_size: medium-sized

cdr3_aa: CASRTGMNTGELFF
cdr3_nt: TGTGCCAGCAGGACAGGGATGAACACCGGGGAGCTGTTTTTT
j_call: TRBJ2-2
v_call: TRBV6-6
d_call: TRBD1
clone_size: .

cdr3_aa: CASSETGNTEAFF
cdr3_nt: TGTGCCAGCTCAGAGACGGGGAACACTGAAGCTTTCTTT
j_call: TRBJ1-1
v_call: TRBV18
d_call: .
clone_size: .